This TCR beta chain derives from a study of neoadjuvant anti-PD-1 for oral cavity cancer. V was clipped by 3 bases and J by 5 bases; unmatched bases: 12. Germline V gives CDR1 MNHEY, CDR2 SMNVEV (reference sequence). The CDR3 sequence is 17 residues long. The data were produced by immunoSEQ multiplex PCR, yet TCRdb's version contains in-frame clones alone and is incomplete. The data contain about 79,000 clones, around 88% of them singletons. The source was PBMCs, collected before nivolumab (anti-PD-1) treatment. This rearrangement joins TRBV27 to TRBJ1-1; 10 bases align to TRBD1. The clonotype originates from a person between 40 and 80 years old with oral cavity squamous cell carcinoma. CDR3: CASSFYRLRDRGTEAFF. The CDR3 DNA follows: TGTGCCAGCAGTTTTTATCGGTTACGGGACAGGGGAACTGAAGCTTTCTTT.